Listed here are 27 T cell receptor beta chains from one sample, sequenced in a study of shared clonotypes between healthy human individuals. Using immunoSEQ multiplex PCR, the repertoire was profiled, and TCRdb retains in-frame clones only, with some absent. This sample carries millions of clones, roughly 95% of them seen once, and the ten largest clones take about 0.13%. Sequences were obtained from naive CD4+ T cells sorted from blood. As for subset: CD45RA+ positively selected. The receptors come from a young man in good health.

The rearrangement links TRBV29-1 to TRBJ1-2; D call uncertain. V was clipped by 7 bases and J by 7 bases, with 22 bases between them. Looked up from germline, CDR1 is SQVTM and CDR2 is ANQGSEA. The length of the CDR3 is 14 residues. The CDR3 here is CSAGSGPPNGGYTF. In DNA form, the CDR3 reads TGCAGCGCGGGGAGCGGCCCCCCTAATGGTGGCTACACCTTC.

The rearrangement joins TRBV27 to TRBJ2-2; D is unresolved. Germline loops: CDR1 MNHEY, CDR2 SMNVEV (reference sequence). CDR3 size: 12 residues. V lost 3 bases to trimming and J lost 7 bases, with 6 bases between them. CDR3 region: CASSLFSGELFF. CDR3 DNA: TGTGCCAGCAGTTTGTTCAGCGGGGAGCTGTTTTTT.

The gene calls are TRBV5-4 and TRBJ2-1, with no clear D. Looked up from germline, CDR1 is SGHNT and CDR2 is YYREEE (reference sequence). The CDR3 contains 15 residues. The V end was cut by 0 bases, the J end by 3 bases, with 10 bases between. CDR3 DNA sequence: TGTGCCAGCAGCTTGGACTTACCGATCTACAATGAGCAGTTCTTC. Encoded protein: CASSLDLPIYNEQFF. The entire variable domain, with the rest obtained from reference TRBV5-4 and TRBJ2-1, is as follows: ETGVTQSPTHLIKTRGQQVTLRCSSQSGHNTVSWYQQALGQGPQFIFQYYREEENGRGNFPPRFSGLQFPNYSSELNVNALELDDSALYLCASSLDLPIYNEQFFGPGTRLTVL.

On this clone: This may stem from a read error, because a much larger clone lies one nucleotide away. The V and J genes are TRBV6-6 and TRBJ2-7; the D is unclear. The V and J ends lost 10 bases and 5 bases respectively, with 18 bases between them. The CDR3 loop spans 13 amino acids. Germline assignment: CDR1 MNHNY and CDR2 SVGAGI (reference sequence). The CDR3 nucleotides read TGTGCCATCTCCCGGCGGTTGGGTGACGAGCAGTACTTC. Amino acid sequence: CAISRRLGDEQYF.

The chain is built from TRBV10-1 and TRBJ2-3, with TRBD2 matching 10 bases. Germline CDR1 and CDR2: WNHNN and SYGVQD (reference sequence). Losses at the gene ends were 2 bases for V and 6 bases for J; bases not matched to a gene: 8. CDR3 length: 16 residues. The chain's CDR3 is CASSEIPSGRSDTQYF. The CDR3 nucleotides are TGCGCCAGCAGTGAGATACCTAGCGGGAGATCGGATACGCAGTATTTT.

The chain is built from TRBV7-3 and TRBJ2-3; D not resolved. With 2 bases removed from V and 2 bases from J, the gap between germline ends came to 11 bases. There are 15 residues in the CDR3. Germline V gene lookup returns CDR1 SGHTA and CDR2 FQGTGA. CDR3 protein: CASSLSVSYTDTQYF. The CDR3, as DNA: TGTGCCAGCAGCTTATCTGTTTCCTACACAGATACGCAGTATTTT.

J is TRBJ2-3 and V is TRBV10-1; D is tentatively TRBD1 or TRBD2 (5 bases each). Germline V gene sequence: CDR1 WNHNN, CDR2 SYGVQD (reference sequence). Trimming removed 2 bases at V and 4 bases at J, with 19 bases between. This CDR3 has 17 residues. The CDR3 here is CASSETRAGRGPDTQYF. CDR3 nucleotides: TGCGCCAGCAGTGAGACCAGGGCAGGGAGAGGCCCAGATACGCAGTATTTT.

This clone has just one count. This CDR3 is CATDRGTEAFF. As DNA, the CDR3 is TGTGCCACCGACAGGGGCACTGAAGCTTTCTTT. This chain joins TRBV7-9 and TRBJ1-1, with 8 bases matching TRBD1. The CDR3 has 11 amino acids. CDR1 and CDR2 (germline): SEHNR, FQNEAQ (reference sequence). J gave up 4 bases and V 10 bases, and 2 bases lay outside the gene matches.

A remark on this clone: Distinct nucleotide sequences in the sample also encode this CDR3. The chain combines TRBV5-4 with TRBJ1-1; D is possibly TRBD1 (6 bases). Germline V gives CDR1 SGHNT, CDR2 YYREEE (reference sequence). The CDR3 contains 13 residues. The V and J ends lost 4 bases and 1 base respectively, with 8 bases between them. The CDR3 is CASSLRGNTEAFF. The CDR3 bases are TGTGCCAGCAGCCTCAGGGGGAACACTGAAGCTTTCTTT.

This clone was observed a single time. The J gene is TRBJ2-2, the V gene TRBV10-3; TRBD1 aligns across 8 bases. The ends lost 4 bases at V and 3 bases at J; junction bases unmatched: 4. Germline V gives CDR1 ENHRY, CDR2 SYGVKD. The CDR3 has 15 residues. The CDR3 nucleotides are TGTGCCATCAGTGCTTCGACAGGGGACACCGGGGAGCTGTTTTTT. Translating it yields CAISASTGDTGELFF.

The gene calls are TRBV7-2 and TRBJ1-2; D gene ambiguous. V was trimmed by 2 bases and J by 7 bases, leaving 14 bases between them. There are 14 residues in the CDR3. Per germline, CDR1 SGHTA and CDR2 FQGNSA. The CDR3 region has the DNA TGTGCCAGCAGCTTAAGGTTGGGGATCGGTGGCTACACCTTC. Amino acids: CASSLRLGIGGYTF.

The genes are TRBV30 and TRBJ2-1, with 12 bases fitting TRBD2. Germline CDR1 GTSNPN, CDR2 SVGIG (reference sequence). V was clipped by 4 bases and J by 4 bases; unmatched bases: 5. The CDR3 runs to 15 residues. The CDR3 DNA reads as TGTGCCTGGAAACCTAGCGGGAGGGGGTACAATGAGCAGTTCTTC. Amino acids: CAWKPSGRGYNEQFF.

Comments on this clone: Other nucleotide sequences from this sample produce the same CDR3. V is TRBV28 and J is TRBJ1-5, with D perhaps matching TRBD1 (5 bases). The V end lost 6 bases, the J end lost 2 bases, and 8 bases lay between the germline ends. The germline CDR1 and CDR2 sequences are MDHEN and SYDVKM. The CDR3 extends over 13 amino acids. The CDR3 coding sequence is TGTGCCAGCAGGAGGGGAGGCAATCAGCCCCAGCATTTT. This encodes CASRRGGNQPQHF.

V and J are TRBV10-3 and TRBJ2-2; 7 nucleotides line up with TRBD1. The CDR3 covers 15 residues. Germline V gene data show CDR1 as ENHRY and CDR2 as SYGVKD. V lost 6 bases, J lost 0 bases, and 4 bases stayed unmatched. CDR3: CAIRGQMANTGELFF. CDR3 nucleotide sequence: TGTGCCATCAGGGGACAGATGGCGAACACCGGGGAGCTGTTTTTT.

The rearrangement links TRBV5-6 to TRBJ1-2; D remains unclear. This CDR3 spans 15 amino acids. Germline loops: CDR1 SGHDT, CDR2 YYEEEE. Trimming pared 4 bases from V and 2 bases from J, leaving 15 bases between. The CDR3 protein is CASSLTPLANYGYTF. The CDR3, as DNA: TGTGCCAGCAGCCTTACCCCCCTGGCGAACTATGGCTACACCTTC.

With regard to this clone: Distinct nucleotide sequences in the sample also encode this CDR3. The CDR3: CASSLGPANYGYTF. The CDR3 coding sequence is TGTGCCAGCAGCTTGGGCCCAGCTAACTATGGCTACACCTTC. This sequence joins TRBV7-2 and TRBJ1-2; D gene ambiguous. Germline CDR1 reads SGHTA; CDR2 reads FQGNSA. V lost 3 bases to trimming and J lost 0 bases, with 8 bases between them. The CDR3 loop spans 14 amino acids.

This clone was counted ten times or more. Other DNA sequences from this sample encode an identical CDR3 as well. V and J are TRBV2 and TRBJ1-5; D is possibly TRBD1 (5 bases). CDR1 is SNHLY, CDR2 FYNNEI, per germline. CDR3 length: 14 residues. V lost 8 bases and J 6 bases, leaving 17 bases between the germline ends. The CDR3 loop is CASDPQGGGQPQHF. In DNA form, the CDR3 reads TGTGCCAGCGACCCCCAGGGTGGCGGTCAGCCCCAGCATTTT. Complete variable domain (other parts from reference TRBV2 and TRBJ1-5): EPEVTQTPSHQVTQMGQEVILRCVPISNHLYFYWYRQILGQKVEFLVSFYNNEISEKSEIFDDQFSVERPDGSNFTLKIRSTKLEDSAMYFCASDPQGGGQPQHFGDGTRLSIL.

Comment on this clone: This CDR3 is also generated by other DNA sequences in the sample. The chain couples TRBV28 to TRBJ1-4, with D unresolved. The V end was cut by 3 bases, the J end by 6 bases, with 5 bases between. Germline CDR1 and CDR2: MDHEN and SYDVKM. The CDR3 loop spans 12 amino acids. The DNA for the CDR3 is TGTGCCAGCAGTTTGAGGGATGAAAAACTGTTTTTT. Amino acids: CASSLRDEKLFF.

V usage is TRBV6-5 and J usage is TRBJ2-7, with 10 bases aligning to TRBD1. The V segment lost 4 bases and the J segment 5 bases; nucleotides outside the gene matches: 5. The CDR3 is made up of 14 amino acids. Germline V gives CDR1 MNHEY, CDR2 SVGAGI. CDR3 bases: TGTGCCAGCAGTTTCCGACAGGGGGCCCACGAGCAGTACTTC. It specifies CASSFRQGAHEQYF.

Concerning this clone itself: The same CDR3 arises from other DNA sequences in this sample as well. The chain is built from TRBV5-1 and TRBJ2-1; D gene uncertain. CDR1 is SGHRS, CDR2 YFSETQ, per germline. The CDR3 is 15 amino acids. V was trimmed by 0 bases and J by 0 bases, leaving 7 bases between them. The CDR3 sequence: CASSLVRSSYNEQFF. In DNA, the CDR3 is TGCGCCAGCAGCTTGGTACGGAGCTCCTACAATGAGCAGTTCTTC.

This rearrangement joins TRBV6-5 to TRBJ2-2; tentatively, D is TRBD1 (6 bases). This CDR3 is built from 16 residues. Between the trimmed V and J ends, which lost 0 bases and 7 bases, there was a span of 15 bases. Germline values: CDR1 MNHEY, CDR2 SVGAGI. In nucleotides, the CDR3 is TGTGCCAGCAGTTACTCTGGGCGCAGGGGAATCGGGGAGCTGTTTTTT. Translation: CASSYSGRRGIGELFF.

The chain couples TRBV10-3 to TRBJ2-5; 14 bases align to TRBD2. Germline trimming cut 4 bases from V and 5 bases from J; bases unmatched to any gene: 6. The CDR3 length is 16 residues. Germline V CDR1 and CDR2: ENHRY, SYGVKD. CDR3 protein: CAISGTSGGFAETQYF. The CDR3 region has the DNA TGTGCCATCAGTGGGACTAGCGGGGGGTTCGCGGAGACCCAGTACTTC.

This chain connects TRBV10-3 to TRBJ2-7, with a tentative D call TRBD1 (6 bases). This CDR3 contains 14 residues. Germline loops: CDR1 ENHRY, CDR2 SYGVKD. Trimming left V 8 bases short and J 0 bases short, with 14 bases between. The DNA for the CDR3 is TGTGCCATCTCCAGGGACACAGACTCCTACGAGCAGTACTTC. Amino acids: CAISRDTDSYEQYF.

The rearrangement links TRBV30 to TRBJ1-6; D uncertain. The length of the CDR3 is 13 residues. Trimming left V 0 bases short and J 11 bases short, with 11 bases between. Germline V lookup: CDR1 GTSNPN, CDR2 SVGIG (reference sequence). CDR3 coding DNA: TGTGCCTGGAGTGTAAGTAGTACGCCACCCCTCCACTTT. Amino acids: CAWSVSSTPPLHF.

This clone was detected once. The chain joins TRBV6-5 to TRBJ1-5; tentative D call: TRBD1 (5 bases). Germline loops: CDR1 MNHEY, CDR2 SVGAGI. CDR3 length: 15 amino acids. With 6 bases removed from V and 4 bases from J, the gap between germline ends came to 16 bases. Written as DNA, the CDR3 is TGTGCCAGCAGAGCCGGGACTCTCGAAAATCAGCCCCAGCATTTT. Amino acid sequence: CASRAGTLENQPQHF.

V gene TRBV6-6 combines with J gene TRBJ2-7; D gene ambiguous. The V end was cut by 2 bases, the J end by 2 bases, with 13 bases between. The CDR3 is 15 residues long. The germline V gene has CDR1 MNHNY and CDR2 SVGAGI (reference sequence). The CDR3 loop is CASSYPAGLTYEQYF. The CDR3 coding sequence is TGTGCCAGCAGTTACCCAGCAGGCTTAACCTACGAGCAGTACTTC.

CDR3 amino acids: CASSIGAVAKNIQYF. CDR3 in DNA: TGTGCCAGCAGCATAGGGGCTGTAGCCAAAAACATTCAGTACTTC. The genes are TRBV11-3 and TRBJ2-4; a possible D gene is TRBD1 (5 bases). The CDR3 totals 15 residues. Per the germline V gene, CDR1 is SGHNT and CDR2 is YENEEA. Trimming cost V 5 bases and J 0 bases, with 11 bases left between them.